This note documents a single T cell receptor (beta chain) sequence. The antigen remains unidentified. These data come from a study of shared clonotypes between healthy human individuals. Study donors comprised healthy, HIV-negative adults devoid of recent acute infection or vaccination. The donors were all Caucasian adults (living in Nashville, Tennessee). General study findings and limits: When compared with the clonotypes that were shared by all four sorted-subset donors, the non-shared clonotypes turned out to have lower generation probabilities.

The germline V gene has CDR1 MNHEY and CDR2 SVGAGI. The CDR3 has 14 amino acids. The germline V and J ends were trimmed by 5 bases and 1 base, with 11 bases remaining between them. Repertoires were generated with immunoSEQ multiplex PCR, while TCRdb's copy carries only in-frame clones and drops some. In the table there are about a million clones, around three quarters of which are singletons. J is TRBJ2-5 and V is TRBV6-5; unclear D gene. What was sequenced was memory CD4+ T cells from PBMCs. Subset here: CD45RA-negative fraction. The TCR sequence derives from a man aged 18 to 35 in good health. Some clones in this sample may be carry-over from other donors' samples. CDR3 sequence (DNA): TGTGCCAGCAGTCAGTCGGAACTCCAAGAGACCCAGTACTTC. This encodes CASSQSELQETQYF.